This TCR beta chain was sequenced for a study of chemoradiotherapy in HPV16-positive cancers. Study at large: Candidate HPV-specific T-cell clones and common TCR motifs came from functional assays in a couple of HPV16-positive patients. General study points: Better recurrence-free survival went with HPV-responsive T-cell expansion in HPV16-positive patients.

J was trimmed by 4 bases and V by 7 bases; bases with no gene match: 7. The CDR3 is made up of 14 amino acids. Looked up from germline, CDR1 is ENHRY and CDR2 is SYGVKD. In the case of this clone: Its matching antigen is unknown.

Sequencing used immunoSEQ multiplex PCR; TCRdb keeps in-frame clones, though not all of them. The sample includes about 12,000 clones, around 68% seen only once; the top ten take 16%. The sequence was collected from a human donor with HPV-associated anogenital cancer. The V gene is TRBV10-3, the J gene TRBJ2-7, with TRBD2 identical over 10 bases. Collection of the sample occurred from a patient who underwent chemoradiotherapy. DNA of the CDR3: TGTGCCATCAAAGGCCCTAGCGGGAGTTACGAGCAGTACTTC. Translating gives CAIKGPSGSYEQYF.